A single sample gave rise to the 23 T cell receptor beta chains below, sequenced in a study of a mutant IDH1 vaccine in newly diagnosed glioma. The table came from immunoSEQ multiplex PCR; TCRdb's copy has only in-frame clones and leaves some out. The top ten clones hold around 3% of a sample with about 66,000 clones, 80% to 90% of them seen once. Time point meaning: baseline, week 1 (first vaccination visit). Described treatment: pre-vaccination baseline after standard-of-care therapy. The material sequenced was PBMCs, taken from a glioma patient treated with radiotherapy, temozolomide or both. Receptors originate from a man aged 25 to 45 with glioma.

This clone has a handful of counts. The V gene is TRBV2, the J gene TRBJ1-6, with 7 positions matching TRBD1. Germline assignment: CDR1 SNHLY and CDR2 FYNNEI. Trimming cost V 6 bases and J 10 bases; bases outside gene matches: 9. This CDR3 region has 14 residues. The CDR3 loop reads CASSADRARSPLHF. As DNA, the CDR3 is TGTGCCAGCAGCGCCGACAGGGCTCGGTCACCCCTCCACTTT. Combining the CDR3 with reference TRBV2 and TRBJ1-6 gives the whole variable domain EPEVTQTPSHQVTQMGQEVILRCVPISNHLYFYWYRQILGQKVEFLVSFYNNEISEKSEIFDDQFSVERPDGSNFTLKIRSTKLEDSAMYFCASSADRARSPLHFGNGTRLTVT.

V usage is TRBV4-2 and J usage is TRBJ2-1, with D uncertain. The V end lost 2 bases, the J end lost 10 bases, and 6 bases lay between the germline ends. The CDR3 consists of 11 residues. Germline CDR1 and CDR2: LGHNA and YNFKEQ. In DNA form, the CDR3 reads TGTGCCAGCAGCCAAAACTACGAGCAGTTCTTC. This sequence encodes CASSQNYEQFF.

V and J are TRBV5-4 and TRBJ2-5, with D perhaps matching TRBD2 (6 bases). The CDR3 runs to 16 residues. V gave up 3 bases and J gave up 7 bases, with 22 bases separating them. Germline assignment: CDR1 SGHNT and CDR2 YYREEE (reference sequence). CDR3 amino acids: CASSSGGASGTGTQYF. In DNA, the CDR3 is TGTGCCAGCAGCTCGGGTGGAGCCTCAGGGACTGGGACCCAGTACTTC.

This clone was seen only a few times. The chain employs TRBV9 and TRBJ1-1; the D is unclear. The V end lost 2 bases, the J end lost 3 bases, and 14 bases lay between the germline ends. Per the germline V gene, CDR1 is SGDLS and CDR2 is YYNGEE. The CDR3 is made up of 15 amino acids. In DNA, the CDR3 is TGTGCCAGCAGCGTGACCCCGACGGCTTACACTGAAGCTTTCTTT. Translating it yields CASSVTPTAYTEAFF.

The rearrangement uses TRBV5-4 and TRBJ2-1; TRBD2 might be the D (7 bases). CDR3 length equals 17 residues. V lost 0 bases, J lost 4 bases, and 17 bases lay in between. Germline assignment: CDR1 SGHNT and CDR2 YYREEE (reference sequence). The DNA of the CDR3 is TGTGCCAGCAGCTTGGGGGGCGGCGGGGGCCTTTACAATGAGCAGTTCTTC. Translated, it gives CASSLGGGGGLYNEQFF.

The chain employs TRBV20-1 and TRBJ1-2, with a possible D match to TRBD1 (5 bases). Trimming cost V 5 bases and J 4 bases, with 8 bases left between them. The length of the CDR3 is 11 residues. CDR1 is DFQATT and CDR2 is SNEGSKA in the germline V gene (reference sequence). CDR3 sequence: CSAADSYGYTF. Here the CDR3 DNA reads TGCAGTGCTGCAGACAGCTATGGCTACACCTTC.

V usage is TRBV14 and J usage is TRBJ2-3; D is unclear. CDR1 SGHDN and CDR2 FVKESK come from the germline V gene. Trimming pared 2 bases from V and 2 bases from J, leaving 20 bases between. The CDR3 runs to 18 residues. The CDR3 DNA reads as TGTGCCAGCAGCCAAAAGAATAGACTGGCCCTCCCCACAGATACGCAGTATTTT. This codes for CASSQKNRLALPTDTQYF.

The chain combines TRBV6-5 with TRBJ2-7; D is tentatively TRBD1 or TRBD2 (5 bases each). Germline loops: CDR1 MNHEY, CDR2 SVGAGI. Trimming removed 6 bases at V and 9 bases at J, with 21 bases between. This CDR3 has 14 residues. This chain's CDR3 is CASSSPALQAGQYF. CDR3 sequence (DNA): TGTGCCAGCAGCTCACCGGCCCTACAGGCGGGGCAGTACTTC.

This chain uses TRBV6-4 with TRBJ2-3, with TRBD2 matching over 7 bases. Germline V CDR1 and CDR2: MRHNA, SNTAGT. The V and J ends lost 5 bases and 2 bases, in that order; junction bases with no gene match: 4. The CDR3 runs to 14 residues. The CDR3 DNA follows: TGTGCCAGCAGTCGGGGGGACGACACAGATACGCAGTATTTT. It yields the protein CASSRGDDTDTQYF.

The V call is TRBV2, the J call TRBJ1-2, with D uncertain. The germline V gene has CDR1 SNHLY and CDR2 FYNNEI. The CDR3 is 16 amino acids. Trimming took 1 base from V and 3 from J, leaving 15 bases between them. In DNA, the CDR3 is TGTGCCAGCAGTGAAGGAACACACCCGCGGGACTATGGCTACACCTTC. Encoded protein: CASSEGTHPRDYGYTF.

The CDR3 spells CASSAGTDPPRNEQFF. In DNA, the CDR3 is TGCGCCAGCAGCGCTGGGACCGACCCCCCACGCAATGAGCAGTTCTTC. This chain links TRBV5-1 with TRBJ2-1; TRBD1 or TRBD2 may be the D gene (5 bases each). This CDR3 is built from 16 residues. Germline values: CDR1 SGHRS, CDR2 YFSETQ. Trimming shortened V by 4 bases and J by 6 bases, and 20 bases separated the two germline ends.

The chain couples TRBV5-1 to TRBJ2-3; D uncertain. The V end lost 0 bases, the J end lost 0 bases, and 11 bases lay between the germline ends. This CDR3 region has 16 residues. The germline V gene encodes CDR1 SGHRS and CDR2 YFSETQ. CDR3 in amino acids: CASSLGLIGSTDTQYF. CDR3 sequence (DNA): TGCGCCAGCAGCTTGGGCCTCATAGGTAGCACAGATACGCAGTATTTT.

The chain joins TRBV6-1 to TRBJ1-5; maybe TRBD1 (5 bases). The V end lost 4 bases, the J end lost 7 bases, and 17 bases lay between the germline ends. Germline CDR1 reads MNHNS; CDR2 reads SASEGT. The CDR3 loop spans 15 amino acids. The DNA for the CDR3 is TGTGCCAGCAGTGCCCAGCCGGGGGTCGGGCAGCCCCAGCATTTT. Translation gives CASSAQPGVGQPQHF.

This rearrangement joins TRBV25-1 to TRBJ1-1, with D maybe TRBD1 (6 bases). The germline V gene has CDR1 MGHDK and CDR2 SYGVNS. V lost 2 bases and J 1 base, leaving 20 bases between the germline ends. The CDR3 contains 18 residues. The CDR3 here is CASSERQDRWGTNTEAFF. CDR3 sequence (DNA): TGTGCCAGCAGTGAAAGACAGGACCGGTGGGGTACGAACACTGAAGCTTTCTTT.

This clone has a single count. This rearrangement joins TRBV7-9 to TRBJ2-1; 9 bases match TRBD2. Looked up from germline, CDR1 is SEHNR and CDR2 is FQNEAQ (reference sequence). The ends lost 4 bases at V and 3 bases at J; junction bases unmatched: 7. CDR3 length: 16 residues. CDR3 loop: CASSSYQTSGYNEQFF. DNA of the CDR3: TGTGCCAGCAGCTCCTACCAGACTAGCGGCTACAATGAGCAGTTCTTC. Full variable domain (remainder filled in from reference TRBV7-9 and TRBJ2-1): DTGVSQNPRHKITKRGQNVTFRCDPISEHNRLYWYRQTLGQGPEFLTYFQNEAQLEKSRLLSDRFSAERPKGSFSTLEIQRTEQGDSAMYLCASSSYQTSGYNEQFFGPGTRLTVL.

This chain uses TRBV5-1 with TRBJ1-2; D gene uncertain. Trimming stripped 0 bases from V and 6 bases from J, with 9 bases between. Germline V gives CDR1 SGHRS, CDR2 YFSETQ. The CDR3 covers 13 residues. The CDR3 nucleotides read TGCGCCAGCAGCTTGGTTTACAGTGATGGCTACACCTTC. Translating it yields CASSLVYSDGYTF.

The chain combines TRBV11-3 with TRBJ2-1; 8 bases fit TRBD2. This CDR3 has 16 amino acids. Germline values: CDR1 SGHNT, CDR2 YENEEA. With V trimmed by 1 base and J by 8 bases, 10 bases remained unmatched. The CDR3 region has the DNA TGTGCCAGCAGCTTAGGCGGCGGGGGGCCATATGATGAGCAGTTCTTC. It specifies CASSLGGGGPYDEQFF.

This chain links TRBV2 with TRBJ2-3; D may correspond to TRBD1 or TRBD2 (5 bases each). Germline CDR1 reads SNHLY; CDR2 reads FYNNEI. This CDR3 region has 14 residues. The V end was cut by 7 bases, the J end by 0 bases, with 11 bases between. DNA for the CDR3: TGTGCCAGCAAGGACGGGGCCAGCACAGATACGCAGTATTTT. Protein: CASKDGASTDTQYF. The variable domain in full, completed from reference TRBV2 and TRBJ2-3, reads EPEVTQTPSHQVTQMGQEVILRCVPISNHLYFYWYRQILGQKVEFLVSFYNNEISEKSEIFDDQFSVERPDGSNFTLKIRSTKLEDSAMYFCASKDGASTDTQYFGPGTRLTVL.

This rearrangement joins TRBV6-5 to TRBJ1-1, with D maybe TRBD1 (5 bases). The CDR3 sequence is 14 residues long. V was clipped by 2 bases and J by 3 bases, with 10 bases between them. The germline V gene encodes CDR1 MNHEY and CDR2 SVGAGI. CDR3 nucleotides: TGTGCCAGCAGTTACGAAGGAGGGGACACTGAAGCTTTCTTT. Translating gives CASSYEGGDTEAFF.

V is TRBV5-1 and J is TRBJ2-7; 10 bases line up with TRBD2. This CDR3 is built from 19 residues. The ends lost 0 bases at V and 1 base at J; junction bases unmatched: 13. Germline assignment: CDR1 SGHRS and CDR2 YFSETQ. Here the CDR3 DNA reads TGCGCCAGCAGCTTGGGAATTGGGGCTAGCGGGGGCAATTCCTACGAGCAGTACTTC. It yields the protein CASSLGIGASGGNSYEQYF.

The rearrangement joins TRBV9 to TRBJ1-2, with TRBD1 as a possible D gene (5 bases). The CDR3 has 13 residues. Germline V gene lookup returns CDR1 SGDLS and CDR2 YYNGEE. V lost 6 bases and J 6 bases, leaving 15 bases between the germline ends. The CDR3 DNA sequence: TGTGCCAGCACCAGGGAGCCCCTCAATGGCTACACCTTC. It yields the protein CASTREPLNGYTF.

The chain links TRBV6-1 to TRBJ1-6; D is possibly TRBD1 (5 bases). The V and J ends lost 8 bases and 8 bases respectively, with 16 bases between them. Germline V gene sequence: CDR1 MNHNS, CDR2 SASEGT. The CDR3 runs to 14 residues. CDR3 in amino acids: CASGGVIWYSPLHF. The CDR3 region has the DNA TGTGCCAGCGGAGGGGTAATATGGTATTCACCCCTCCACTTT.

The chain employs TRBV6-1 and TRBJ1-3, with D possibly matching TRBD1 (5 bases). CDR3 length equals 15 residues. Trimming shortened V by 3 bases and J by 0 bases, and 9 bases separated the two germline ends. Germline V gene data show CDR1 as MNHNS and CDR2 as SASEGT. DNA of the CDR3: TGTGCCAGCAGTGACCGGGGCGGCTCTGGAAACACCATATATTTT. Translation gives CASSDRGGSGNTIYF.